The TCR beta chain described here comes from a study of blood T cell repertoires in COVID-19. Study at large: Nucleic acid was either cDNA or gDNA, and it came from T cells, B-cell-depleted T cells, or PBMCs.

In the authors' workflow: Amplification of reference gene primers was used by the study to estimate nucleated cell counts. Only in-frame clones appear in the TCRdb table, and some are missing; sequencing was by immunoSEQ multiplex PCR. V and J calls plus clone size are reproduced from that table; the DNA served to infer D and trimming. The sample has about 130,000 clones; roughly 90% are singletons. This receptor was identified in a woman at least 80 years old with acute or convalescent COVID-19. Sequencing input: peripheral blood.

CDR3 sequence reads: CASRTSTDTQYF. The DNA for the CDR3 is TGCGCCAGCAGAACTAGCACAGATACGCAGTATTTT. The rearrangement uses TRBV10-2 and TRBJ2-3, with D unresolved. There are 12 residues in the CDR3. V was cut by 6 bases and J by 0 bases, with 4 bases left in between. From germline, CDR1 is WSHSY and CDR2 SAAADI.